Below, one TCR beta chain is given with its context. A much bigger clone sits one base away, suggesting this may be a read error. Germline V lookup: CDR1 SEHNR, CDR2 FQNEAQ (reference sequence). With 4 bases clipped from V and 13 bases from J, the junction kept 15 bases outside the gene matches. The CDR3 is 15 amino acids. The authors ran a second PCR of about 6 to 11 cycles using a sample-barcoded 5' primer and a J-beta primer mix. TCRdb analysed the 5' RACE reads with MiXCR anew, one entry per CDR3 protein. Counted here are 650,000 to 700,000 distinct CDR3 sequences, 32% occurring once; the ten biggest clones make up 15%. The sample is drawn from a study of blood T cells in healthy people across ages. Extraction of total RNA produced a minimum of 5 micrograms from each sample.

The chain joins TRBV7-9 to TRBJ2-4; 8 positions match TRBD1. The TCR originated in a woman older than 75 in good health. The sample comprised blood. CDR3 in amino acids: CASSSRTGMDYAQYF. The CDR3 bases are TGTGCCAGCAGCTCCAGGACAGGGATGGACTACGCGCAGTACTTC.